This T cell receptor beta chain emerged from a study of blood T cell repertoires in COVID-19. From germline, CDR1 is SGHTS and CDR2 YDEGEE. The CDR3 spans 15 residues. The V end was cut by 4 bases, the J end by 2 bases, with 16 bases between. The protocol was immunoSEQ multiplex PCR, while the TCRdb copy is restricted to in-frame clones and leaves out a portion. The table has 150,000 to 200,000 clones, over 90% seen once. The chain carries TRBV5-8 and TRBJ2-7; perhaps TRBD2 as D (7 bases). The sequence derives from a man aged 50-59 years with acute or convalescent COVID-19. Sequencing was carried out using peripheral blood. CDR3 nucleotide sequence: TGTGCCAGCAGCGGCCGGGGGCTAGCGGCCTACGAGCAGTACTTC. The encoded protein is CASSGRGLAAYEQYF.